A single sample is the source of the 28 T cell receptor beta chains below, sequenced in a study of blood T cell repertoires in COVID-19. Profiling relied on immunoSEQ multiplex PCR, and the TCRdb table lists in-frame clones only, not all of them. The repertoire holds about 95,000 clones, with roughly 80% as singletons. The sequenced material came from peripheral blood. These TCRs come from a human donor in a cohort sampled during active COVID-19.

CDR3: CASRAQGAMNTEAFF. CDR3 coding DNA: TGTGCCAGCAGGGCACAGGGGGCGATGAACACTGAAGCTTTCTTT. The chain employs TRBV2 and TRBJ1-1; TRBD1 agrees at 9 bases. Germline-derived CDR1 and CDR2 are SNHLY and FYNNEI. Trimming took 6 bases from V and 0 from J; bases not matched to a gene: 5. The CDR3 is 15 amino acids.

This clone showed up just once. The chain employs TRBV19 and TRBJ2-1, with 10 nucleotides matching TRBD2. Germline CDR1 and CDR2: LNHDA and SQIVND (reference sequence). Trimming at V came to 6 bases and at J to 5 bases, leaving 10 bases not matched to a gene. CDR3 size: 16 residues. The CDR3 DNA reads as TGTGCCAGTAGCCCACCAAGCGGGGGGGTTCACAATGAGCAGTTCTTC. It specifies CASSPPSGGVHNEQFF.

The chain combines TRBV19 with TRBJ2-6, with D hard to call. There are 15 residues in the CDR3. V shed 2 bases and J shed 4 bases, with 9 bases lying between them. CDR1 is LNHDA and CDR2 is SQIVND in the germline V gene (reference sequence). The CDR3 nucleotides read TGTGCCAGTAGTATACAGGTGCCCGGGGCCAACGTCCTGACTTTC. Protein sequence: CASSIQVPGANVLTF.

This clone was recorded a few times. The chain uses TRBV13 and TRBJ2-5; 10 bases fit TRBD1. The V gene end was trimmed by 5 bases and the J gene end by 5 bases; junction bases not matched to a gene: 8. CDR3 length: 15 residues. Germline-derived CDR1 and CDR2 are PRHDT and FYEKMQ (reference sequence). The CDR3 bases are TGTGCCAGCAGCCACCGGGACAGGGGTTATGAGACCCAGTACTTC. Its translation: CASSHRDRGYETQYF.

The chain couples TRBV11-3 to TRBJ2-2, with no clear D. Germline V gene sequence: CDR1 SGHNT, CDR2 YENEEA. The CDR3 loop spans 13 amino acids. V was shortened by 2 bases and J by 1 base, with 2 bases between the two germline ends. The CDR3 region has the DNA TGTGCCAGCAGCTTACTGAACACCGGGGAGCTGTTTTTT. This sequence encodes CASSLLNTGELFF.

V is TRBV6-6 and J is TRBJ1-1; D uncertain. There are 15 residues in the CDR3. The V and J ends lost 5 bases and 1 base respectively, with 14 bases between them. The germline V gene has CDR1 MNHNY and CDR2 SVGAGI (reference sequence). This CDR3 is CASSPLQVSNTEAFF. CDR3 sequence (DNA): TGTGCCAGCAGTCCGCTTCAGGTATCGAACACTGAAGCTTTCTTT.

This chain links TRBV25-1 with TRBJ2-1; 12 bases map to TRBD2. The CDR3 has 14 amino acids. Germline trimming cut 8 bases from V and 10 bases from J; bases unmatched to any gene: 9. Germline CDR1 and CDR2: MGHDK and SYGVNS. DNA of the CDR3: TGTGCCAGCTTACGACTAGCGGGAGCATTAGAGCAGTTCTTC. It encodes CASLRLAGALEQFF. Full variable domain (remainder filled in from reference TRBV25-1 and TRBJ2-1): EADIYQTPRYLVIGTGKKITLECSQTMGHDKMYWYQQDPGMELHLIHYSYGVNSTEKGDLSSESTVSRIRTEHFPLTLESARPSHTSQYLCASLRLAGALEQFFGPGTRLTVL.

The chain is built from TRBV13 and TRBJ2-2, with D perhaps matching TRBD2 (6 bases). Germline V gene data show CDR1 as PRHDT and CDR2 as FYEKMQ (reference sequence). This CDR3 region has 14 residues. Trimming left V 8 bases short and J 3 bases short, with 13 bases between. The CDR3 is CASGDSGHTGELFF. The CDR3 DNA follows: TGTGCCAGCGGGGACTCGGGGCACACCGGGGAGCTGTTTTTT.

The chain is built from TRBV9 and TRBJ2-1; D is possibly TRBD2 (6 bases). V was trimmed by 6 bases and J by 10 bases, leaving 17 bases between them. This CDR3 is built from 13 residues. Germline-derived CDR1 and CDR2 are SGDLS and YYNGEE. CDR3 protein: CASNQEGPGEQFF. The CDR3 DNA sequence: TGTGCCAGCAATCAGGAGGGCCCGGGAGAGCAGTTCTTC. The full variable domain, with the rest looked up from reference TRBV9 and TRBJ2-1, is DSGVTQTPKHLITATGQRVTLRCSPRSGDLSVYWYQQSLDQGLQFLIQYYNGEERAKGNILERFSAQQFPDLHSELNLSSLELGDSALYFCASNQEGPGEQFFGPGTRLTVL.

The rearrangement uses TRBV6-5 and TRBJ1-1, with D hard to call. Germline V lookup: CDR1 MNHEY, CDR2 SVGAGI. The CDR3 extends over 14 amino acids. V lost 6 bases, J lost 1 base, and 12 bases lay in between. CDR3 DNA: TGTGCCAGCAGGATAGATACGAGGAACACTGAAGCTTTCTTT. Residues: CASRIDTRNTEAFF.

The chain couples TRBV7-2 to TRBJ1-1, with D perhaps matching TRBD1 (5 bases). Germline assignment: CDR1 SGHTA and CDR2 FQGNSA. This CDR3 has 15 residues. Trimming shortened V by 3 bases and J by 8 bases, and 19 bases separated the two germline ends. The DNA for the CDR3 is TGTGCCAGCAGCTTTGACCCCGCCAGGGCGCAAGAAGCTTTCTTT. Residues: CASSFDPARAQEAFF.

This chain links TRBV6-6 with TRBJ2-2; 9 nucleotides agree with TRBD2. The CDR3 totals 15 residues. Germline CDR1 reads MNHNY; CDR2 reads SVGAGI (reference sequence). V lost 7 bases to trimming and J lost 1 base; unmatched junction nucleotides: 4. The CDR3 DNA reads TGTGCCAGCACCCGGCGGGGGGGGAACACCGGGGAGCTGTTTTTT. It yields the protein CASTRRGGNTGELFF.

This clone was recorded once. V is TRBV19 and J is TRBJ2-3; 7 positions match TRBD2. From germline, CDR1 is LNHDA and CDR2 SQIVND (reference sequence). The CDR3 has 13 residues. The junction had 1 base not matched to a gene; V was cut back by 4 bases and J by 3 bases. The DNA of the CDR3 is TGTGCCAGTAGTAACGGGGGGACAGATACGCAGTATTTT. Protein: CASSNGGTDTQYF.

This clone was recorded a few times. CDR3 residues: CASSDGGYYEQYF. CDR3 bases: TGTGCCAGCAGTGACGGCGGGTACTACGAGCAGTACTTC. This chain links TRBV25-1 with TRBJ2-7; tentatively, D is TRBD2 (5 bases). This CDR3 has 13 residues. Trimming cost V 3 bases and J 3 bases, with 9 bases left between them. CDR1 and CDR2 from the germline V gene are MGHDK and SYGVNS.

This sequence joins TRBV3-1 (or the pseudogene TRBV3-2) and TRBJ2-1; 9 bases map to TRBD1. J was trimmed by 6 bases and V by 4 bases; bases with no gene match: 10. This CDR3 has 16 residues. CDR1 LGHDT and CDR2 YNNKEL come from the germline V gene (reference sequence). This CDR3 reads CASSRPGQGFSNEQFF. In DNA, the CDR3 is TGTGCCAGCAGCCGTCCGGGACAGGGCTTCTCCAATGAGCAGTTCTTC.

V is TRBV10-3 and J is TRBJ2-5; TRBD2 matches at 10 bases. CDR1 and CDR2 (germline): ENHRY, SYGVKD. The CDR3 length is 13 residues. The trim removed 10 bases at V and 4 bases at J, leaving 6 bases unmatched. CDR3 in amino acids: CATYRTSGETQYF. The DNA for the CDR3 is TGTGCCACTTACCGGACTAGCGGAGAGACCCAGTACTTC.

V gene TRBV18 combines with J gene TRBJ1-1; 9 bases map to TRBD1. The CDR3 loop spans 14 amino acids. Trimming at V came to 8 bases and at J to 7 bases, leaving 11 bases not matched to a gene. Per the germline V gene, CDR1 is KGHSH and CDR2 is LQKENI. The CDR3 DNA reads as TGTGCCAGCACTTGGGACAGGGCTATGAATGAAGCTTTCTTT. Its protein is CASTWDRAMNEAFF.

The J gene is TRBJ1-4, the V gene TRBV29-1, with 9 bases matching TRBD1. This CDR3 is built from 14 residues. V gave up 7 bases and J gave up 5 bases; unmatched junction bases: 8. Per the germline V gene, CDR1 is SQVTM and CDR2 is ANQGSEA. The CDR3, as DNA: TGCAGCGCCCCCGGCGGGACAGGGAATGAAAAACTGTTTTTT. Its translation: CSAPGGTGNEKLFF.

The chain joins TRBV19 to TRBJ2-1; a weak D match, TRBD2 (7 bases). The V and J ends lost 5 bases and 15 bases respectively, with 20 bases between them. Germline V CDR1 and CDR2: LNHDA, SQIVND (reference sequence). The CDR3 is 13 residues long. This CDR3 is CASSSAGAPFGFF. DNA of the CDR3: TGTGCCAGTAGTTCGGCGGGGGCCCCTTTCGGGTTCTTC.

The chain employs TRBV7-8 and TRBJ2-7, with TRBD2 matching over 7 bases. Losses at the gene ends were 5 bases for V and 2 bases for J; bases not matched to a gene: 6. Germline loops: CDR1 SGHVS, CDR2 FQNEAQ. The CDR3 contains 14 residues. The chain's CDR3 is CASSPRLAAYEQYF. Written as DNA, the CDR3 is TGTGCCAGCAGCCCTCGACTAGCCGCCTACGAGCAGTACTTC. The complete variable domain, with remaining parts taken from reference TRBV7-8 and TRBJ2-7, reads GAGVSQSPRYKVAKRGQDVALRCDPISGHVSLFWYQQALGQGPEFLTYFQNEAQLDKSGLPSDRFFAERPEGSVSTLKIQRTQQEDSAVYLCASSPRLAAYEQYFGPGTRLTVT.

The chain combines TRBV7-9 with TRBJ1-1, with 7 bases that match TRBD1. The ends lost 5 bases at V and 1 base at J; junction bases unmatched: 4. Germline values: CDR1 SEHNR, CDR2 FQNEAQ (reference sequence). The CDR3 contains 14 residues. The CDR3 protein is CASSGQGGNTEAFF. The CDR3 nucleotides read TGTGCCAGCAGCGGTCAGGGGGGGAACACTGAAGCTTTCTTT.

This clone showed up just once. This chain connects TRBV3-1 (or the pseudogene TRBV3-2) to TRBJ1-2, with TRBD1 identical over 9 bases. CDR3 size: 16 residues. Germline-derived CDR1 and CDR2 are LGHDT and YNNKEL (reference sequence). J gave up 6 bases and V 0 bases, and 8 bases lay outside the gene matches. The CDR3 nucleotides read TGTGCCAGCAGCCAAGACGATGCTGGACAGGGGCATGGCTACACCTTC. It specifies CASSQDDAGQGHGYTF.

This chain connects TRBV2 to TRBJ2-1; 7 bases map to TRBD1. CDR3 length: 14 amino acids. V shed 4 bases, J shed 7 bases, and the junction held 7 bases outside the gene matches. Germline CDR1 and CDR2: SNHLY and FYNNEI. The CDR3 is CASSVTGVRNEQFF. Written as DNA, the CDR3 is TGTGCCAGCAGTGTTACAGGGGTCAGGAATGAGCAGTTCTTC.

The chain joins TRBV19 to TRBJ1-5, with 10 bases identical to TRBD1. Germline CDR1 LNHDA, CDR2 SQIVND (reference sequence). After removal of 6 bases from V and 1 base from J, the junction contained 12 bases not matched to a gene. CDR3 length: 18 residues. The CDR3 sequence is CASSTGQGRLSSNQPQHF. The CDR3 coding sequence is TGTGCCAGTAGCACGGGACAGGGGCGTTTATCGAGCAATCAGCCCCAGCATTTT. The whole variable domain, filled in from reference TRBV19 and TRBJ1-5, reads DGGITQSPKYLFRKEGQNVTLSCEQNLNHDAMYWYRQDPGQGLRLIYYSQIVNDFQKGDIAEGYSVSREKKESFPLTVTSAQKNPTAFYLCASSTGQGRLSSNQPQHFGDGTRLSIL.

The gene calls are TRBV4-3 and TRBJ1-4, with D unresolved. The germline V gene has CDR1 LGHNA and CDR2 YSLEER. Trimming pared 2 bases from V and 0 bases from J, leaving 10 bases between. The CDR3 totals 16 residues. The CDR3 here is CASSQPPGATNEKLFF. DNA of the CDR3: TGCGCCAGCAGCCAACCCCCCGGGGCAACTAATGAAAAACTGTTTTTT.

The rearrangement uses TRBV27 and TRBJ2-3; 10 nucleotides line up with TRBD2. Unmatched junction bases numbered 19, after V lost 4 bases and J lost 6 bases. Per germline, CDR1 MNHEY and CDR2 SMNVEV (reference sequence). The CDR3 is 19 residues long. DNA of the CDR3: TGTGCCAGCAGTTCTTCAAGTTTATTCGGTAGCGGGGGGCGTGATACGCAGTATTTT. This gives the protein CASSSSSLFGSGGRDTQYF.

This chain connects TRBV10-2 to TRBJ1-4, with D maybe TRBD1 (6 bases). This CDR3 contains 15 residues. V shed 1 base and J shed 6 bases, with 12 bases lying between them. Germline lookup yields CDR1 WSHSY and CDR2 SAAADI. CDR3 sequence: CASSEWGGRYEKLFF. CDR3 bases: TGCGCCAGCAGTGAGTGGGGGGGGCGCTATGAAAAACTGTTTTTT.

As for this clone: In the same sample, other DNA sequences code for this CDR3. J is TRBJ2-7 and V is TRBV19; 10 bases line up with TRBD2. V shed 2 bases, J shed 6 bases, and the junction held 4 bases outside the gene matches. CDR3 size: 14 residues. Germline CDR1 reads LNHDA; CDR2 reads SQIVND (reference sequence). CDR3 amino acids: CASSILAGVGEQYF. CDR3 DNA: TGTGCCAGTAGTATACTAGCGGGAGTGGGCGAGCAGTACTTC.